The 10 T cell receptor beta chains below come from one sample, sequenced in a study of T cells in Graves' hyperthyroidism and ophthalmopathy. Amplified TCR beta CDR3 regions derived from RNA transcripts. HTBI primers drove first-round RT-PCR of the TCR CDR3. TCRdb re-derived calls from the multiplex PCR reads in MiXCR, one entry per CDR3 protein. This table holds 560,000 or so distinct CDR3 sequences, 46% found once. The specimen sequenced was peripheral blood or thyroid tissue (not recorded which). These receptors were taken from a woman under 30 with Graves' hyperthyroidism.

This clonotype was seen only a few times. In nucleotides, the CDR3 is TGTGCCAGCAGCTCCGTGACAGGGGCTTCGAGCGAGCAGTACTTC. Residues: CASSSVTGASSEQYF. The chain employs TRBV7-9 and TRBJ2-7; 8 bases align to TRBD1. The CDR3 totals 15 residues. CDR1 is SEHNR and CDR2 is FQNEAQ in the germline V gene (reference sequence). Losses at the gene ends were 4 bases for V and 6 bases for J; bases not matched to a gene: 11.

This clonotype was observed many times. The CDR3 DNA follows: TGTGCCATCAGTGAGTCCGGGACCCGGTACGAGCAGTACTTC. This gives the protein CAISESGTRYEQYF. The chain recombines TRBV10-3 with TRBJ2-7, with D possibly called TRBD1 or TRBD2 (5 bases each). The CDR3 is made up of 14 amino acids. CDR1 and CDR2 from the germline V gene are ENHRY and SYGVKD. Trimming shortened V by 0 bases and J by 4 bases, and 10 bases separated the two germline ends.

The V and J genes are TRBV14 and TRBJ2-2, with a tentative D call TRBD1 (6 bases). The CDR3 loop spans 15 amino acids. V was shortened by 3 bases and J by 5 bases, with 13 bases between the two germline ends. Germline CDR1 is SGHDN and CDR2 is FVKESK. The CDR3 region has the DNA TGTGCCAGCAGCCAGATCAAAGGGGGTACCGGGGAGCTGTTTTTT. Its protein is CASSQIKGGTGELFF.

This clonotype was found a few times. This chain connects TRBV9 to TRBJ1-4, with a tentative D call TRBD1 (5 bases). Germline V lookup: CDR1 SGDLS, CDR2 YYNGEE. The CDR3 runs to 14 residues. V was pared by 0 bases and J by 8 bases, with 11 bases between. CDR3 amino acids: CASSVGHKGEKLFF. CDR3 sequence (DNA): TGTGCCAGCAGCGTAGGACATAAGGGGGAAAAACTGTTTTTT.

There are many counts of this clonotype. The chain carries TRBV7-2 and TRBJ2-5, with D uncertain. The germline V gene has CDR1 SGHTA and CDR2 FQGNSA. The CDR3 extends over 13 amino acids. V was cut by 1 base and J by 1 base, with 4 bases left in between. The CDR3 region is CASSLVVQETQYF. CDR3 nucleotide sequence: TGTGCCAGCAGCTTAGTTGTCCAAGAGACCCAGTACTTC. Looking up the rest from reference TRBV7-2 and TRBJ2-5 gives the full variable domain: GAGVSQSPSNKVTEKGKDVELRCDPISGHTALYWYRQSLGQGLEFLIYFQGNSAPDKSGLPSDRFSAERTGGSVSTLTIQRTQQEDSAVYLCASSLVVQETQYFGPGTRLLVL.

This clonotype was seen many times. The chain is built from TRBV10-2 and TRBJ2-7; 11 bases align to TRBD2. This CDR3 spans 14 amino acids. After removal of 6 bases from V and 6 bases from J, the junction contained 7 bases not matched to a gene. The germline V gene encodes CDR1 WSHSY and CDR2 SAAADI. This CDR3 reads CASSPRGLAGEQYF. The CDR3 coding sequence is TGCGCCAGCAGCCCGAGAGGACTAGCGGGCGAGCAGTACTTC.

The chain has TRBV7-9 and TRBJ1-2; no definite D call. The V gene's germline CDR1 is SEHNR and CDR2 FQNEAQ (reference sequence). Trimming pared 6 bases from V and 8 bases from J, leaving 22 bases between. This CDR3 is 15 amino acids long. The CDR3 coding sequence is TGTGCCAGCAGTTACAACCGAGACCCAAGCGGAGGCTACACCTTC. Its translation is CASSYNRDPSGGYTF.

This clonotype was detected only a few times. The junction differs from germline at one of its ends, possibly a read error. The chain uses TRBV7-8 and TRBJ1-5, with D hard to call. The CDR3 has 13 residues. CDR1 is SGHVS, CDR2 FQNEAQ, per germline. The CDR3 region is CASSFNSNKPQHF. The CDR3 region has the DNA TGTGCCAGCAGCTTTAACAGCAATAAGCCCCAGCATTTT.

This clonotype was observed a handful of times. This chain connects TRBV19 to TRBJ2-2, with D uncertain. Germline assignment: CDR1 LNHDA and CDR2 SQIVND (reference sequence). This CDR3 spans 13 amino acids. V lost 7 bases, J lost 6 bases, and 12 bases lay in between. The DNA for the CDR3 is TGTGCCAGTACCATCAGGAGATCCGGGGAGCTGTTTTTT. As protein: CASTIRRSGELFF.

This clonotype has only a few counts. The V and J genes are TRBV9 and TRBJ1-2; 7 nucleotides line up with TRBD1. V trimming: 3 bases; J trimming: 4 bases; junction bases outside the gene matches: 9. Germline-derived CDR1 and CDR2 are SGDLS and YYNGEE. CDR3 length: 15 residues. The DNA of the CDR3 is TGTGCCAGCAGCGATGGACAGGCCGACTTCTATGGCTACACCTTC. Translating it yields CASSDGQADFYGYTF.